This T cell receptor (beta chain) was documented in a study of identical twins. Template switching added a universal primer binding site, and final cDNA carried unique molecular identifiers. TCRdb processed the 5' RACE reads anew with MiXCR; each CDR3 protein has one entry. Among 1.5 million to 2 million distinct CDR3 sequences listed, under 35% were seen once. Every sampled donor was Caucasian and healthy. This clonotype was seen only a few times. The length of the CDR3 is 17 residues. CDR1 and CDR2 (germline): MDHEN, SYDVKM. V lost 2 bases to trimming and J lost 1 base; unmatched junction nucleotides: 11.

This TCR was recovered from a newborn girl in good health. The genes are TRBV28 and TRBJ2-7, with 7 bases fitting TRBD1. Sequences were obtained from cord blood. CDR3 loop: CASSLEWDSLKSYEQYF. The CDR3 coding sequence is TGTGCCAGCAGTTTAGAGTGGGACAGCCTGAAATCCTACGAGCAGTACTTC.